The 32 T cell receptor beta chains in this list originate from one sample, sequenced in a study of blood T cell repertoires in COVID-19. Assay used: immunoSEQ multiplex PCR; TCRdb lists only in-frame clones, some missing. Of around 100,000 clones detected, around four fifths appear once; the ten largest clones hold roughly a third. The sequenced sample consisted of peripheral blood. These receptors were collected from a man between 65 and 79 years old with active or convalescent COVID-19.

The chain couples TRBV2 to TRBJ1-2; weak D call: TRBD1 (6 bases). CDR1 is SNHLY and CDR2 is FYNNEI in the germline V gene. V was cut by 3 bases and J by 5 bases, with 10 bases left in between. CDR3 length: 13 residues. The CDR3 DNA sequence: TGTGCCAGCAGTGACGACAGGATGTATGGCTACACCTTC. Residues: CASSDDRMYGYTF.

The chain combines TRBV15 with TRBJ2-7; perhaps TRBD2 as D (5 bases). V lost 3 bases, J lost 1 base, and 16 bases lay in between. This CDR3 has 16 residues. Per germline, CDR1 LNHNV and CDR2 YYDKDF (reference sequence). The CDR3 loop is CATSSAGGLGSYEQYF. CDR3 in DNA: TGTGCCACCAGCAGCGCCGGTGGACTCGGATCCTACGAGCAGTACTTC. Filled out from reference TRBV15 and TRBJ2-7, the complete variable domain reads DAMVIQNPRYQVTQFGKPVTLSCSQTLNHNVMYWYQQKSSQAPKLLFHYYDKDFNNEADTPDNFQSRRPNTSFCFLDIRSPGLGDTAMYLCATSSAGGLGSYEQYFGPGTRLTVT.

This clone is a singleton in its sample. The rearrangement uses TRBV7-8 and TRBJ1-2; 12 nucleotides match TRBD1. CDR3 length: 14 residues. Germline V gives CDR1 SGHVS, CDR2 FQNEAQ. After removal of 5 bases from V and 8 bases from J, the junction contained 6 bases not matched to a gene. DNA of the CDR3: TGTGCCAGCAGCACGGGACAGGGGGCGCGGGGCTACACCTTC. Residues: CASSTGQGARGYTF.

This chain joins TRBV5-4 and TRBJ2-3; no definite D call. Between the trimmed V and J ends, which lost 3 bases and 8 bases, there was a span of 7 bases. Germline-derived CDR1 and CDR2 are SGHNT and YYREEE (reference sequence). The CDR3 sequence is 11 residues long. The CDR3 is CASSSLSTQYF. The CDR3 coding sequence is TGTGCCAGCAGCTCGTTATCTACGCAGTATTTT.

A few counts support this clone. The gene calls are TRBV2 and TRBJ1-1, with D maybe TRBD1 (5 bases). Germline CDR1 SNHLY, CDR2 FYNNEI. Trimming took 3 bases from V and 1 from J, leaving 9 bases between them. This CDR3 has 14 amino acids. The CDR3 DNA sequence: TGTGCCAGCAGTGATGTAGACAGGAACACTGAAGCTTTCTTT. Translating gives CASSDVDRNTEAFF.

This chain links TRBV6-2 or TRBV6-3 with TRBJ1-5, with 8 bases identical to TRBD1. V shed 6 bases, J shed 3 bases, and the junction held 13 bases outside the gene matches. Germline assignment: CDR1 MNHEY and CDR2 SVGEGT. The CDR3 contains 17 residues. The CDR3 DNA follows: TGTGCCAGCAGCCCTACCAGGGGGCGCAGCTCCAATCAGCCCCAGCATTTT. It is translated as CASSPTRGRSSNQPQHF.

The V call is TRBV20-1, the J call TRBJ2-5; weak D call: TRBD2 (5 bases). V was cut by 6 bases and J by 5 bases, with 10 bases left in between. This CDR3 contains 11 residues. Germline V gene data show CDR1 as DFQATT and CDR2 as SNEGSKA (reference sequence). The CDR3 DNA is TGCAGTGCCCCAGTAGCGGAGACCCAGTACTTC. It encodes CSAPVAETQYF.

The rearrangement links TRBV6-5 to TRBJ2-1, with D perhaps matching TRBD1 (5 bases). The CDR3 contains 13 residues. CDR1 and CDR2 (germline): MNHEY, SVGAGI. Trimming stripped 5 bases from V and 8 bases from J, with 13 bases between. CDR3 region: CASSTLGVDEQFF. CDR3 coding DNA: TGTGCCAGCAGTACGCTAGGGGTTGATGAGCAGTTCTTC.

This CDR3 is CASSEQGNIQYF. CDR3 DNA sequence: TGTGCCAGCAGTGAACAGGGAAACATTCAGTACTTC. The chain is built from TRBV6-1 and TRBJ2-4, with D tentatively TRBD1 (5 bases). Germline CDR1 MNHNS, CDR2 SASEGT. CDR3 length equals 12 residues. The V end lost 2 bases, the J end lost 6 bases, and 5 bases lay between the germline ends.

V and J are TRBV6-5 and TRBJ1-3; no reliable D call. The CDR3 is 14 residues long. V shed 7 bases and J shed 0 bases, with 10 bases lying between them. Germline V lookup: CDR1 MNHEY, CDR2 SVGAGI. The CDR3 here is CASKPGGSGNTIYF. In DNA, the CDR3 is TGTGCCAGCAAACCCGGCGGCTCTGGAAACACCATATATTTT.

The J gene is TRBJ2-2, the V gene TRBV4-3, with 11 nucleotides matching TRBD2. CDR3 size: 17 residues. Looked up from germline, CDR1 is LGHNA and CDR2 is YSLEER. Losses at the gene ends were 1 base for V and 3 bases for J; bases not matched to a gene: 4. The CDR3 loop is CASSQVLAGGHTGELFF. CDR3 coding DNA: TGCGCCAGCAGCCAAGTCCTAGCGGGGGGACACACCGGGGAGCTGTTTTTT.

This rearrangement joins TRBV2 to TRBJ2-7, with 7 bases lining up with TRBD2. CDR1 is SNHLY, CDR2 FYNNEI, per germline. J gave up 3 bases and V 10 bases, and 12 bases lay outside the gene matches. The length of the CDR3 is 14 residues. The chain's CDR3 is CATSRGVSVYEQYF. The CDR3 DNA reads TGTGCCACCTCCCGGGGGGTATCGGTCTACGAGCAGTACTTC.

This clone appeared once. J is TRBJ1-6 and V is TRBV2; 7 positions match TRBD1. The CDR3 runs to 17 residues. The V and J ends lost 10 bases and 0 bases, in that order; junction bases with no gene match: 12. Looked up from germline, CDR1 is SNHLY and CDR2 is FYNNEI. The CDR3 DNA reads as TGTGCCACCTACAGACAGGGAGTTAGCTCCTATAATTCACCCCTCCACTTT. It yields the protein CATYRQGVSSYNSPLHF.

CDR3 amino acids: CASSPGLAGTRRYNEQFF. DNA of the CDR3: TGTGCCAGCAGCCCGGGACTAGCGGGGACCCGACGATACAATGAGCAGTTCTTC. The genes are TRBV5-6 and TRBJ2-1, with 13 bases identical to TRBD2. The CDR3 length is 18 residues. In germline, CDR1 is SGHDT, CDR2 YYEEEE. The V segment lost 4 bases and the J segment 4 bases; nucleotides outside the gene matches: 11.

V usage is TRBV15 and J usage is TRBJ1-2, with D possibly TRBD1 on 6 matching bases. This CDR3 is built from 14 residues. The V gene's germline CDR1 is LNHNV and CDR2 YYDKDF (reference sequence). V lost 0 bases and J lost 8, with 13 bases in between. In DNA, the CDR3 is TGTGCCACCAGCAGAGATGGCACAGGGCGGGGCTACACCTTC. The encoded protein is CATSRDGTGRGYTF.

CDR3 sequence reads: CSASSGGNSYGYTF. CDR3 DNA: TGCAGTGCTAGTTCAGGGGGCAATAGCTATGGCTACACCTTC. This chain connects TRBV20-1 to TRBJ1-2; 8 nucleotides line up with TRBD1. This CDR3 spans 14 amino acids. V lost 3 bases to trimming and J lost 4 bases; unmatched junction nucleotides: 7. Germline CDR1 and CDR2: DFQATT and SNEGSKA (reference sequence).

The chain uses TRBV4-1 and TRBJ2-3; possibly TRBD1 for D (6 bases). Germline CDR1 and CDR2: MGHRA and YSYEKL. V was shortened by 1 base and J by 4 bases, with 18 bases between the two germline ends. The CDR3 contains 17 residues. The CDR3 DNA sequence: TGCGCCAGCAGCCAAGCCCCCGGGACACAACTCCCAGATACGCAGTATTTT. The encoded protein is CASSQAPGTQLPDTQYF.

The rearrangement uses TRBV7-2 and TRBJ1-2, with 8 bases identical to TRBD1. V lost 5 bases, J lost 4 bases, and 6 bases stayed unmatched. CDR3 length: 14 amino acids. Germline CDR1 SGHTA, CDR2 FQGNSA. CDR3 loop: CASSPWDRSYGYTF. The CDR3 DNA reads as TGTGCCAGCAGCCCCTGGGACAGGAGCTATGGCTACACCTTC.

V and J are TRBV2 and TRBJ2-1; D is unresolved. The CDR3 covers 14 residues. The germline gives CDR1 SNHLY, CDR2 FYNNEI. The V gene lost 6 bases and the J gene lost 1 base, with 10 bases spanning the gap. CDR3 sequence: CASRRLSSYNEQFF. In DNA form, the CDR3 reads TGTGCCAGCAGACGACTTAGTTCCTACAATGAGCAGTTCTTC.

CDR3 in amino acids: CASSREISGANVLTF. The CDR3 bases are TGTGCCAGCTCACGGGAGATCTCGGGGGCCAACGTCCTGACTTTC. This chain links TRBV18 with TRBJ2-6, with D perhaps TRBD2 (5 bases). Germline CDR1 reads KGHSH; CDR2 reads LQKENI. The CDR3 totals 15 residues. Trimming stripped 4 bases from V and 4 bases from J, with 11 bases between.

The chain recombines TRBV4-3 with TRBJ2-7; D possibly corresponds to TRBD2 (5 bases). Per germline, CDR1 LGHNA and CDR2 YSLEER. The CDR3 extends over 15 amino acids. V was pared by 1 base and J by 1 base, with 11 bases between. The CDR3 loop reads CASSQARGGSYEQYF. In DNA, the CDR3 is TGCGCCAGCAGCCAAGCCAGAGGAGGATCCTACGAGCAGTACTTC.

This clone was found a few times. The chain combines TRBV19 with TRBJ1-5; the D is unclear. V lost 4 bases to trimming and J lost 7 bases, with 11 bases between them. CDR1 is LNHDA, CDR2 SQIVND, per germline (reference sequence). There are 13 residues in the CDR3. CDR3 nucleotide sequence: TGTGCCAGTAGTACAGGTGCATTCCAGCCCCAGCATTTT. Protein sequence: CASSTGAFQPQHF.

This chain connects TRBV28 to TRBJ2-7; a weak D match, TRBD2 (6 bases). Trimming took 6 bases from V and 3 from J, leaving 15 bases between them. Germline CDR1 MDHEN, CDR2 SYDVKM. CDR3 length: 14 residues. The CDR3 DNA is TGTGCCAGCAGCCCGGGGGAAGGCTTCTACGAGCAGTACTTC. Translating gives CASSPGEGFYEQYF.

This chain's CDR3 is CASSIGLGRGTQYF. For the CDR3, the DNA is TGTGCCAGCAGCATCGGACTCGGTCGCGGGACCCAGTACTTC. V gene TRBV5-6 combines with J gene TRBJ2-5; maybe TRBD2 (5 bases). V was pared by 4 bases and J by 7 bases, with 17 bases between. Germline V gene sequence: CDR1 SGHDT, CDR2 YYEEEE. CDR3 size: 14 residues.

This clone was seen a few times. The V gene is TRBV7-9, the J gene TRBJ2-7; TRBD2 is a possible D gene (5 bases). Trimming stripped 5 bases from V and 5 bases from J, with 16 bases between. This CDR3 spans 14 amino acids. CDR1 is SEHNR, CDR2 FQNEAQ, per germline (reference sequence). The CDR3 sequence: CASSLGIPGDEQYF. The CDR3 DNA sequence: TGTGCCAGCAGCCTCGGGATTCCAGGTGACGAGCAGTACTTC.

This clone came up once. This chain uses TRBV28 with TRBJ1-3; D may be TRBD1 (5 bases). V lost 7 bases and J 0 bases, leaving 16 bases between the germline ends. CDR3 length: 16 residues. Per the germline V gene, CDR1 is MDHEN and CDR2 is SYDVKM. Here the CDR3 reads CASNRRQTHSGNTIYF. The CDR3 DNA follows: TGTGCCAGCAACAGGCGACAAACCCACTCTGGAAACACCATATATTTT. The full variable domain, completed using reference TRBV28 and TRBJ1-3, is DVKVTQSSRYLVKRTGEKVFLECVQDMDHENMFWYRQDPGLGLRLIYFSYDVKMKEKGDIPEGYSVSREKKERFSLILESASTNQTSMYLCASNRRQTHSGNTIYFGEGSWLTVV.

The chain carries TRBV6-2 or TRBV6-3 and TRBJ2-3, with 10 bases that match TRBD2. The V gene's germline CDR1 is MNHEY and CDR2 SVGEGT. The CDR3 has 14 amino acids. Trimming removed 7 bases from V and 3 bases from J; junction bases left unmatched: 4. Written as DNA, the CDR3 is TGTGCCAGCACCCCGGGACTAGCGACAGATACGCAGTATTTT. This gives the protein CASTPGLATDTQYF.

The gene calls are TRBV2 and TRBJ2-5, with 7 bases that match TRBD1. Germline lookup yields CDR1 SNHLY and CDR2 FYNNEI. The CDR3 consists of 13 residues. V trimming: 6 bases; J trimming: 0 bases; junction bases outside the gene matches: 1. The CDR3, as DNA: TGTGCCAGCAGGGGGACAGACCAAGAGACCCAGTACTTC. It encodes CASRGTDQETQYF.

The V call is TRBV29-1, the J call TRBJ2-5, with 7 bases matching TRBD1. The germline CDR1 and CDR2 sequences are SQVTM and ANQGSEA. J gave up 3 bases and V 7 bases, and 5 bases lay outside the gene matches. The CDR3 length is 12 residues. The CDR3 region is CSATQGEETQYF. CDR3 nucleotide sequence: TGCAGCGCCACTCAGGGGGAAGAGACCCAGTACTTC.

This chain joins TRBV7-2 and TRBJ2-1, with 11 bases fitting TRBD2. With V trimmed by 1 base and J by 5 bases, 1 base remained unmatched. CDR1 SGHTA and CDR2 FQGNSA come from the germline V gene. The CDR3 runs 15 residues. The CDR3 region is CASSLGLAGNNEQFF. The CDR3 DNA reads TGTGCCAGCAGCTTAGGACTAGCGGGGAACAATGAGCAGTTCTTC.

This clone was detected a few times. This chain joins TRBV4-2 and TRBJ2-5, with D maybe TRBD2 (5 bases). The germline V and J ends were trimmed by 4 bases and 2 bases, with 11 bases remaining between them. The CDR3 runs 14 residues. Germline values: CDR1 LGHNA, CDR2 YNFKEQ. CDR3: CASSPLGVQETQYF. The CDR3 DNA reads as TGTGCCAGCAGCCCTCTCGGGGTTCAAGAGACCCAGTACTTC.

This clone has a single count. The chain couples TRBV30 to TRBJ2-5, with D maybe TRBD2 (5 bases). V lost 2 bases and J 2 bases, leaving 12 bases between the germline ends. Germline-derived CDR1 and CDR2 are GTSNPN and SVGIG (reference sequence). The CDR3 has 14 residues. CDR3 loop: CAWSRGRLQETQYF. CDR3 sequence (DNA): TGTGCCTGGAGTCGGGGTAGACTACAAGAGACCCAGTACTTC.